What follows describes a single T cell receptor (beta chain). Some clones are missing from TCRdb's copy, which holds only in-frame ones; the method was immunoSEQ multiplex PCR. The sample holds approximately 65,000 clones, around 92% seen once. This record comes from a study of T cell changes during pregnancy in multiple sclerosis. With 11 bases clipped from V and 0 bases from J, the junction kept 7 bases outside the gene matches. This CDR3 has 13 residues. The germline V gene encodes CDR1 SEHNR and CDR2 FQNEAQ (reference sequence). This chain links TRBV7-9 with TRBJ2-7; TRBD1 aligns across 7 bases. This TCR was recovered from a female donor in good health, enrolled as a control in a pregnancy study. Material: CD8+ T cells from peripheral blood mononuclear cells, obtained in the third trimester of pregnancy. The CDR3 sequence: CAGVAGGSYEQYF. In nucleotides, the CDR3 is TGTGCCGGCGTCGCAGGGGGCTCCTACGAGCAGTACTTC.